The 5 T cell receptor beta chains below all came from one sample that was sequenced in a study of early T cells in non-severe SARS-CoV-2 infection. In TCRdb, the 5' RACE reads were re-called with MiXCR into one record per CDR3 protein. In the table there are 75,000 to 80,000 distinct CDR3 sequences, roughly a sixth of which are singletons. The sequencing sample was made of whole blood. Receptor source: an adult who was a healthcare worker with PCR-confirmed SARS-CoV-2 infection or an uninfected control (not recorded which).

The CDR3 nucleotides read TGTGCCAGCAGCCCACATCCGGGGCTATACGAGAACACCGGGGAGCTGTTTTTT. This encodes CASSPHPGLYENTGELFF. The chain employs TRBV5-6 and TRBJ2-2; D is tentatively TRBD1 or TRBD2 (5 bases each). The CDR3 totals 18 residues. The V gene's germline CDR1 is SGHDT and CDR2 YYEEEE. V was trimmed by 4 bases and J by 1 base, leaving 20 bases between them.

The chain uses TRBV20-1 and TRBJ2-7; 8 nucleotides match TRBD1. CDR1 DFQATT and CDR2 SNEGSKA come from the germline V gene (reference sequence). With V trimmed by 3 bases and J by 1 base, 5 bases remained unmatched. The CDR3 totals 14 residues. CDR3 in DNA: TGCAGTGCTAGTGGGCGGACAGGGTCCTACGAGCAGTACTTC. It yields the protein CSASGRTGSYEQYF.

The chain combines TRBV10-3 with TRBJ1-2; D not resolved. V was trimmed by 10 bases and J by 5 bases, leaving 17 bases between them. CDR3 length: 13 amino acids. Germline CDR1 is ENHRY and CDR2 is SYGVKD. The CDR3 here is CATAAGLGYGYTF. DNA of the CDR3: TGTGCCACCGCCGCGGGTCTGGGGTATGGCTACACCTTC.

V is TRBV29-1 and J is TRBJ2-3; the match to TRBD2 covers 13 bases. CDR1 and CDR2 from the germline V gene are SQVTM and ANQGSEA. The CDR3 contains 15 residues. With 4 bases clipped from V and 4 bases from J, the junction kept 5 bases outside the gene matches. The CDR3 here is CSVGGLAGIPDTQYF. CDR3 nucleotides: TGCAGCGTTGGGGGACTAGCGGGGATTCCAGATACGCAGTATTTT.

This clonotype was recorded a few times. The rearrangement uses TRBV6-6 and TRBJ1-6; 8 bases match TRBD1. The length of the CDR3 is 19 residues. V shed 0 bases and J 10 bases; nucleotides not matched to a gene: 17. Germline CDR1 is MNHNY and CDR2 is SVGAGI (reference sequence). The CDR3 coding sequence is TGTGCCAGCAGTTACTCGGCACTCAAGGACAGGGTAAAGGTCTCACCCCTCCACTTT. Encoded protein: CASSYSALKDRVKVSPLHF.